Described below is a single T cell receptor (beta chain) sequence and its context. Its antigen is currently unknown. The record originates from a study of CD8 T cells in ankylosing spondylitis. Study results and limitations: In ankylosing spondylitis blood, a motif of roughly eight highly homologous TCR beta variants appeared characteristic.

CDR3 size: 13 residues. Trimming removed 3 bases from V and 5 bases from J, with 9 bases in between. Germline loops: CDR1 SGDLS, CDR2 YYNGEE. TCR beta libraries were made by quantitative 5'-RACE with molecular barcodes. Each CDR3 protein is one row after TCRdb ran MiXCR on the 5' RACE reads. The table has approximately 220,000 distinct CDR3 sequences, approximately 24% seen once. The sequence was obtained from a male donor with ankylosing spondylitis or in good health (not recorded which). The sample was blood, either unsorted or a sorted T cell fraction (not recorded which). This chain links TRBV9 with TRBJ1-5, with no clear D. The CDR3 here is CASSAYIDQPQHF. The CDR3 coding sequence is TGTGCCAGCAGCGCATACATCGATCAGCCCCAGCATTTT.